This paragraph reports one T cell receptor (beta chain). The antigen it recognizes is unknown. No base qualities exist here, and no much larger clone lies one base off it. This record comes from a study of T cell changes during pregnancy in multiple sclerosis (dated by TCRdb to between 2019 and 2020). Background on the whole study: Changes in the T cell repertoire over the course of pregnancy were examined in this study in women with multiple sclerosis.

The CDR3 runs 16 residues from the cysteine to the phenylalanine. Of all the DNA, just the CDR3 is kept, 48 bases in frame from base 1. The germline V gene (reference sequence) sets CDR1 to SSHAT and CDR2 to FNYEAQ. Ends trimmed: V by 5 bases, J by 0 bases; bases unmatched to a gene: 5. The library was made by the immunoSEQ multiplex PCR assay. TCRdb took this table from immuneACCESS and kept in-frame rearrangements with V and J called. Such tables lack part of the clones; where checked against another copy, unresolved V genes explain under half of the gap, and the rest is unexplained. This sample is represented by 90,000 to 130,000 clones; around 90% of them were singletons. More than 1.5% of the sample goes to the ten largest clones.

Source: peripheral blood, taken in the third trimester of pregnancy. Recombination linked TRBV7-7 to TRBJ2-1, with 9 middle bases fitting TRBD2. The source is a female donor with multiple sclerosis, enrolled in a pregnancy study. The sequence in DNA is TGTGCCAGCAGCCCTAGCGGGGTTAGCTCCTACAATGAGCAGTTCTTC. This is translated as CASSPSGVSSYNEQFF.